The clone carrying this TCR beta chain has a count of ten or more. What it binds is not known. Sequencing targeted expressed TCRB transcripts, as all isolated RNA had been reverse transcribed. Sequenced by immunoSEQ multiplex PCR; TCRdb stores in-frame clones only, minus some. The sample has roughly 350,000 clones; around 10% are singletons. The CDR3 has 12 residues. Germline CDR1 reads KGHSY; CDR2 reads FQNENV. V lost 2 bases and J 5 bases, leaving 4 bases between the germline ends. This specimen belongs to a study of beta chain features in type 1 diabetes. Study-wide results and caveats: Type 1 diabetes patients had TCRB CDR3s that were shorter (moderately but significantly so) in all four CD4+ subsets.

Sequencing used central memory CD4+ T cells from blood. The TCR was taken from a man under 40 with type 1 diabetes. This sequence joins TRBV16 and TRBJ2-1; D gene uncertain. The CDR3: CASSQLHNEQFF. The CDR3 region has the DNA TGTGCCAGCAGCCAACTTCACAATGAGCAGTTCTTC.